The 28 T cell receptor beta chains presented below share a single source sample, sequenced in a study of blood T cell repertoires in COVID-19. Assay used: immunoSEQ multiplex PCR; TCRdb lists only in-frame clones, some missing. The table has 60,000 to 75,000 clones, around 83% seen once. Sequencing was done on a sample of peripheral blood. The source is a human donor in a cohort sampled during active COVID-19.

This chain joins TRBV4-1 and TRBJ1-2; 7 nucleotides agree with TRBD1. The V segment lost 4 bases and the J segment 3 bases; nucleotides outside the gene matches: 2. Germline V gene sequence: CDR1 MGHRA, CDR2 YSYEKL. This CDR3 has 13 amino acids. This CDR3 is CASSPDRDYGYTF. The CDR3 DNA reads as TGCGCCAGCAGCCCCGACAGGGACTATGGCTACACCTTC.

The V call is TRBV19, the J call TRBJ2-5, with 8 bases identical to TRBD2. V lost 3 bases and J lost 1; bases outside the gene matches: 7. Germline loops: CDR1 LNHDA, CDR2 SQIVND (reference sequence). This CDR3 is built from 16 residues. CDR3 DNA sequence: TGTGCCAGTAGTATCCGATCGGGAGGGGGCCAAGAGACCCAGTACTTC. Protein sequence: CASSIRSGGGQETQYF.

This chain connects TRBV5-1 to TRBJ2-5, with 7 nucleotides matching TRBD1. This CDR3 is built from 15 residues. Trimming at V came to 0 bases and at J to 4 bases, leaving 6 bases not matched to a gene. Germline CDR1 SGHRS, CDR2 YFSETQ. The CDR3 sequence: CASSLEGDRGETQYF. The DNA for the CDR3 is TGCGCCAGCAGCTTGGAGGGGGACAGAGGAGAGACCCAGTACTTC.

This clone appeared once. The chain employs TRBV10-3 and TRBJ2-3; 15 bases fit TRBD2. J gave up 7 bases and V 5 bases, and 7 bases lay outside the gene matches. Germline V gives CDR1 ENHRY, CDR2 SYGVKD. The length of the CDR3 is 16 residues. CDR3 sequence (DNA): TGTGCCATCAGTCCGGGGACTAGCGGGGGGACCTATACGCAGTATTTT. Translated: CAISPGTSGGTYTQYF.

The genes are TRBV19 and TRBJ1-2; 10 bases agree with TRBD1. The V gene end was trimmed by 5 bases and the J gene end by 6 bases; junction bases not matched to a gene: 6. Germline-derived CDR1 and CDR2 are LNHDA and SQIVND (reference sequence). The CDR3 spans 14 residues. CDR3 sequence: CASSGTGAQDGYTF. The DNA of the CDR3 is TGTGCCAGTAGTGGGACAGGGGCGCAGGATGGCTACACCTTC. Looking up the rest from reference TRBV19 and TRBJ1-2 gives the full variable domain: DGGITQSPKYLFRKEGQNVTLSCEQNLNHDAMYWYRQDPGQGLRLIYYSQIVNDFQKGDIAEGYSVSREKKESFPLTVTSAQKNPTAFYLCASSGTGAQDGYTFGSGTRLTVV.

The chain combines TRBV19 with TRBJ1-2, with 7 bases fitting TRBD1. V gave up 4 bases and J gave up 13 bases; unmatched junction bases: 12. The CDR3 sequence is 13 residues long. From germline, CDR1 is LNHDA and CDR2 SQIVND (reference sequence). CDR3 loop: CASSTRQGPSGTF. The CDR3, as DNA: TGTGCCAGTAGTACCCGACAGGGTCCCAGCGGCACCTTC.

This rearrangement joins TRBV20-1 to TRBJ1-2; 8 nucleotides align to TRBD1. Germline V gives CDR1 DFQATT, CDR2 SNEGSKA (reference sequence). V lost 4 bases to trimming and J lost 8 bases; unmatched junction nucleotides: 3. The CDR3 sequence is 11 residues long. The CDR3 bases are TGCAGTGCTAACAGGGGGGAGGGCTACACCTTC. Amino acid sequence: CSANRGEGYTF.

The CDR3 coding sequence is TGTGCCAGCAGTTACTCGCTAGCGGGGGGCAATGAGCAGTTCTTC. It translates to CASSYSLAGGNEQFF. The genes are TRBV6-5 and TRBJ2-1, with TRBD2 matching over 11 bases. The trim removed 0 bases at V and 6 bases at J, leaving 1 base unmatched. This CDR3 has 15 residues. In germline, CDR1 is MNHEY, CDR2 SVGAGI.

The V gene is TRBV9, the J gene TRBJ1-4; 8 bases fit TRBD1. The V and J ends lost 5 bases and 8 bases, in that order; junction bases with no gene match: 11. The germline V gene has CDR1 SGDLS and CDR2 YYNGEE. CDR3 length: 15 amino acids. In DNA form, the CDR3 reads TGTGCCAGCAGGGAAAGAGACAGGGGCGGCGAAAAACTGTTTTTT. It specifies CASRERDRGGEKLFF. Full variable domain (missing parts from reference TRBV9 and TRBJ1-4): DSGVTQTPKHLITATGQRVTLRCSPRSGDLSVYWYQQSLDQGLQFLIQYYNGEERAKGNILERFSAQQFPDLHSELNLSSLELGDSALYFCASRERDRGGEKLFFGSGTQLSVL.

The rearrangement uses TRBV4-2 and TRBJ1-2; no clear D. Germline loops: CDR1 LGHNA, CDR2 YNFKEQ. V was trimmed by 1 base and J by 0 bases, leaving 12 bases between them. The CDR3 consists of 16 residues. The DNA for the CDR3 is TGTGCCAGCAGCCAAGCTGGGCAGGTAGCTAACTATGGCTACACCTTC. It specifies CASSQAGQVANYGYTF.

The V gene is TRBV28, the J gene TRBJ1-4, with TRBD1 matching over 7 bases. V lost 5 bases to trimming and J lost 4 bases; unmatched junction nucleotides: 10. The CDR3 has 16 residues. Germline V lookup: CDR1 MDHEN, CDR2 SYDVKM. The CDR3 DNA reads as TGTGCCAGCAGTCCTCTGGGGACAGCGATTAATGAAAAACTGTTTTTT. Translating it yields CASSPLGTAINEKLFF.

The rearrangement uses TRBV7-3 and TRBJ1-5; the D gene is possibly TRBD1 (6 bases). V was trimmed by 7 bases and J by 0 bases, leaving 19 bases between them. CDR1 and CDR2 (germline): SGHTA, FQGTGA. The CDR3 is 17 amino acids. The DNA of the CDR3 is TGTGCCAGCACCGACGCGGACAGACGATATAGCAATCAGCCCCAGCATTTT. The encoded protein is CASTDADRRYSNQPQHF.

The chain carries TRBV6-5 and TRBJ2-1; 11 nucleotides line up with TRBD2. V was pared by 7 bases and J by 8 bases, with 7 bases of the junction left unmatched. The CDR3 length is 14 residues. The germline gives CDR1 MNHEY, CDR2 SVGAGI. CDR3 in DNA: TGTGCCAGCAAACCGACACTAGCGGGAGATGAGCAGTTCTTC. Its translation is CASKPTLAGDEQFF.

V gene TRBV6-5 combines with J gene TRBJ2-2, with 8 bases lining up with TRBD1. Trimming at V came to 6 bases and at J to 5 bases, leaving 5 bases not matched to a gene. CDR1 is MNHEY and CDR2 is SVGAGI in the germline V gene. This CDR3 has 14 residues. The CDR3 is CASSGQGITGELFF. CDR3 bases: TGTGCCAGCAGCGGACAGGGTATAACCGGGGAGCTGTTTTTT.

V usage is TRBV3-1 (or the pseudogene TRBV3-2) and J usage is TRBJ1-3; 9 nucleotides agree with TRBD1. The CDR3 runs to 15 residues. V shed 4 bases and J 1 base; nucleotides not matched to a gene: 2. Germline loops: CDR1 LGHDT, CDR2 YNNKEL (reference sequence). CDR3 nucleotides: TGTGCCAGCAGCCTCGGGACAGGGTCTGGAAACACCATATATTTT. Protein product: CASSLGTGSGNTIYF.

CDR3 in DNA: TGTGCCAGCAGTGAACGGGCAGGGGGGTATGACAATCAGCCCCAGCATTTT. This encodes CASSERAGGYDNQPQHF. The genes are TRBV6-1 and TRBJ1-5; TRBD1 matches 7 bases. The V segment lost 2 bases and the J segment 3 bases; nucleotides outside the gene matches: 10. CDR3 size: 17 residues. CDR1 is MNHNS and CDR2 is SASEGT in the germline V gene.

This sequence joins TRBV29-1 and TRBJ2-2, with D possibly matching TRBD2 (6 bases). The CDR3 is 16 residues long. Per the germline V gene, CDR1 is SQVTM and CDR2 is ANQGSEA. Trimming cost V 1 base and J 4 bases, with 16 bases left between them. The CDR3 reads CSVEVPPGAVTGELFF. The CDR3 bases are TGCAGCGTTGAAGTACCTCCGGGAGCTGTCACCGGGGAGCTGTTTTTT.

The rearrangement uses TRBV5-4 and TRBJ2-7; TRBD2 matches at 8 bases. Germline CDR1 SGHNT, CDR2 YYREEE (reference sequence). The CDR3 covers 16 residues. With 3 bases clipped from V and 2 bases from J, the junction kept 10 bases outside the gene matches. The CDR3 protein is CASSSSRTSRAYEQYF. The CDR3 DNA follows: TGTGCCAGCAGCTCGTCCCGGACTAGCCGTGCCTACGAGCAGTACTTC.

V is TRBV27 and J is TRBJ1-5; 9 positions agree with TRBD1. The ends lost 5 bases at V and 6 bases at J; junction bases unmatched: 11. This CDR3 has 16 amino acids. Germline V gene data show CDR1 as MNHEY and CDR2 as SMNVEV (reference sequence). CDR3 DNA: TGTGCCAGCAGTCCTTCCGGGACAGGGTATATTCAGCCCCAGCATTTT. This gives the protein CASSPSGTGYIQPQHF.

The gene calls are TRBV2 and TRBJ2-1; TRBD2 matches at 7 bases. Looked up from germline, CDR1 is SNHLY and CDR2 is FYNNEI. V dropped 11 bases and J dropped 10; count of bases not matched to a gene: 8. The CDR3 is 11 residues long. This CDR3 reads CAGGMGGEQFF. The CDR3 region has the DNA TGTGCCGGTGGAATGGGAGGGGAGCAGTTCTTC.

The chain carries TRBV10-1 and TRBJ2-1; TRBD2 matches at 12 bases. This CDR3 comprises 16 residues. Per the germline V gene, CDR1 is WNHNN and CDR2 is SYGVQD (reference sequence). With V trimmed by 2 bases and J by 4 bases, 3 bases remained unmatched. The chain's CDR3 is CASSEKLAGGYNEQFF. CDR3 bases: TGCGCCAGCAGTGAGAAACTAGCGGGGGGATACAATGAGCAGTTCTTC.

The CDR3 DNA is TGTGCCAGCAGCGTAGCTTTAAGGGAAAGCGGGGGGGCTACTAATGAGCAGTTCTTC. This translates into CASSVALRESGGATNEQFF. The rearrangement joins TRBV9 to TRBJ2-1; 10 bases are shared with TRBD2. Germline CDR1 and CDR2: SGDLS and YYNGEE. V was pared by 0 bases and J by 7 bases, with 16 bases of the junction left unmatched. CDR3 size: 19 residues.

The rearrangement uses TRBV2 and TRBJ2-7; tentative D call: TRBD2 (6 bases). The V and J ends lost 3 bases and 6 bases respectively, with 21 bases between them. This CDR3 comprises 16 residues. Per the germline V gene, CDR1 is SNHLY and CDR2 is FYNNEI. The CDR3 loop is CASSDPRLVSLSEQYF. CDR3 nucleotide sequence: TGTGCCAGCAGTGACCCAAGACTAGTTTCCCTCTCCGAGCAGTACTTC.

The V and J genes are TRBV29-1 and TRBJ2-5; 8 bases line up with TRBD1. The V and J ends lost 4 bases and 1 base, in that order; junction bases with no gene match: 5. The germline gives CDR1 SQVTM, CDR2 ANQGSEA. The CDR3 has 14 residues. The CDR3 reads CSVVHRGSQETQYF. The CDR3 nucleotides read TGCAGCGTTGTACACAGGGGGAGCCAAGAGACCCAGTACTTC.

This chain uses TRBV21-1 with TRBJ1-2; the table's D call, TRBD1, has no DNA check behind it. TRBV21-1 is recorded as a pseudogene. This CDR3 has 13 amino acids. This CDR3 is CASSKDSGNGYTF. The CDR3 DNA sequence: TGTGCCAGCAGCAAAGATTCAGGGAATGGCTACACCTTC.

This clone was detected only a few times. The chain recombines TRBV7-8 with TRBJ2-5; 8 nucleotides agree with TRBD2. CDR1 and CDR2 from the germline V gene are SGHVS and FQNEAQ. The length of the CDR3 is 16 residues. The V segment lost 5 bases and the J segment 13 bases; nucleotides outside the gene matches: 21. The CDR3 sequence is CASSHPQTSGAPGGYF. CDR3 coding DNA: TGTGCCAGCAGCCACCCTCAAACTAGCGGCGCCCCGGGGGGGTACTTC.

The gene calls are TRBV7-8 and TRBJ1-5, with unresolved D. Between the trimmed V and J ends, which lost 1 base and 11 bases, there was a span of 12 bases. CDR3 length equals 13 residues. CDR1 and CDR2 (germline): SGHVS, FQNEAQ. CDR3 nucleotides: TGTGCCAGCAGCTTAGAACGGAGAAGTGCCCAGCATTTT. Its translation is CASSLERRSAQHF.

The V and J genes are TRBV7-9 and TRBJ2-1; TRBD1 matches at 7 bases. The V and J ends lost 0 bases and 4 bases, in that order; junction bases with no gene match: 0. CDR1 and CDR2 (germline): SEHNR, FQNEAQ (reference sequence). CDR3 length: 14 amino acids. The CDR3 protein is CASSLAGQYNEQFF. The CDR3, as DNA: TGTGCCAGCAGCTTAGCGGGACAGTACAATGAGCAGTTCTTC. The whole variable domain, filled in from reference TRBV7-9 and TRBJ2-1, reads DTGVSQNPRHKITKRGQNVTFRCDPISEHNRLYWYRQTLGQGPEFLTYFQNEAQLEKSRLLSDRFSAERPKGSFSTLEIQRTEQGDSAMYLCASSLAGQYNEQFFGPGTRLTVL.